The TCR beta chain under discussion was sequenced for a study of T cells and Merkel cell carcinoma outcomes (dated by TCRdb to 2018 to 2020). About the study as a whole: The tumor T-cell repertoire, together with T-cell density, was examined as a predictor of clinical outcome in patients with Merkel cell carcinoma. Points the paper makes about the study in general: T-cell repertoire features combined with T-cell density were reported to predict clinical outcomes in Merkel cell carcinoma patients.

Samples came from patients with Merkel cell carcinoma. Points on this clone: The antigen it recognizes is unknown. Per-nucleotide qualities are absent, and no much larger clonotype sits a single base away.

Taken from the germline V gene, the CDR1 and CDR2 loops are MGHRA and YSYEKL. The CDR3 contains 16 residues, cysteine and phenylalanine counted. Only the CDR3 DNA is retained, 48 bases long and in frame from the first base. The trim is 4 bases for V and 4 bases for J, with a gap of 17 bases between the germline ends. Preparation of the library involved the immunoSEQ multiplex PCR assay. The immuneACCESS repertoire file appears here via TCRdb, limited to in-frame rearrangements. These files lack a portion of the clones; in checked studies, under half of the deficit traces to unresolved V genes, and the cause of the others is not known. The table for this sample lists about 19,000 clones; around 79% of them were counted only once. Roughly 3.2% of the sample lies in the top ten.

Material for sequencing was tumor tissue from Merkel cell carcinoma. The sequence derives from a human donor with Merkel cell carcinoma. The V gene is TRBV4-1 and the J gene is TRBJ1-5; a tentative D call is TRBD1 (5 bases match). The CDR3 amino acid sequence is: CASSRLVGTRNQPQHF. The sequenced DNA: TGCGCCAGCAGCCGATTAGTTGGGACCCGGAATCAGCCCCAGCATTTT.